This T cell receptor beta chain was documented in a study of blood T cell repertoires in COVID-19. Study at large: Acute-phase and convalescent COVID-19 samples originated in the United States, Italy and Spain.

From germline, CDR1 is LNHDA and CDR2 SQIVND (reference sequence). This CDR3 has 12 amino acids. V shed 6 bases and J shed 2 bases, with 5 bases lying between them. Per the original methods: For nucleated cells, counts were estimated from reference gene primer amplification. Clones were sequenced by immunoSEQ multiplex PCR, and TCRdb holds only the in-frame ones, with some missing. V, J and clone size were drawn from that table, and D and trimming were deduced from the DNA. Among 27,000 or so clones listed, around four fifths were seen once. The sample comprised peripheral blood. The chain employs TRBV19 and TRBJ1-5; possibly TRBD1 for D (5 bases). The sequence came from a man between 65 and 85 years old with acute or convalescent COVID-19. DNA for the CDR3: TGTGCCAGTAGGACAGGCAATCAGCCCCAGCATTTT. Protein: CASRTGNQPQHF. The variable domain in full, completed from reference TRBV19 and TRBJ1-5, reads DGGITQSPKYLFRKEGQNVTLSCEQNLNHDAMYWYRQDPGQGLRLIYYSQIVNDFQKGDIAEGYSVSREKKESFPLTVTSAQKNPTAFYLCASRTGNQPQHFGDGTRLSIL.